These 27 T cell receptor beta chains share one sample of origin, sequenced in a study of blood T cell repertoires in COVID-19. Using immunoSEQ multiplex PCR, the repertoire was profiled, and TCRdb retains in-frame clones only, with some absent. The sample records roughly 230,000 clones, more than 75% being singletons. The sample consisted of PBMCs or T cells enriched from blood (not recorded which). These receptors were obtained from a woman aged 50 to 65 who had been exposed to COVID-19.

The genes are TRBV19 and TRBJ2-1, with D possibly TRBD2 on 6 matching bases. The V gene's germline CDR1 is LNHDA and CDR2 SQIVND (reference sequence). The CDR3 loop spans 15 amino acids. V shed 3 bases and J shed 2 bases, with 11 bases lying between them. The CDR3 DNA reads TGTGCCAGTAGTATTAACGGGGGAACCTACAATGAGCAGTTCTTC. Encoded protein: CASSINGGTYNEQFF.

The gene calls are TRBV19 and TRBJ1-2, with 8 bases aligning to TRBD1. CDR1 LNHDA and CDR2 SQIVND come from the germline V gene (reference sequence). The CDR3 has 13 residues. The V and J ends lost 5 bases and 4 bases, in that order; junction bases with no gene match: 3. The CDR3 DNA follows: TGTGCCAGTAGTCTTCAGGGGGCCTATGGCTACACCTTC. This gives the protein CASSLQGAYGYTF.

This chain uses TRBV5-6 with TRBJ1-1; TRBD1 matches 9 bases. CDR1 is SGHDT and CDR2 is YYEEEE in the germline V gene. The CDR3 sequence is 15 residues long. J lost 5 bases, V lost 4 bases, and 9 bases had no gene match. The CDR3 DNA reads TGTGCCAGCAGCCTACCGGGACAGGGTCTTACTGAAGCTTTCTTT. Protein sequence: CASSLPGQGLTEAFF.

The gene calls are TRBV3-1 (or the pseudogene TRBV3-2) and TRBJ2-1; possible D gene TRBD2, 6 bases. The CDR3 consists of 14 residues. V was cut by 3 bases and J by 0 bases, with 6 bases left in between. Germline lookup yields CDR1 LGHDT and CDR2 YNNKEL (reference sequence). CDR3 sequence reads: CASSHGSSYNEQFF. The CDR3 region has the DNA TGTGCCAGCAGCCACGGGAGCTCCTACAATGAGCAGTTCTTC.

The V and J genes are TRBV28 and TRBJ1-2; the D gene is possibly TRBD1 (5 bases). Between the trimmed V and J ends, which lost 2 bases and 2 bases, there was a span of 9 bases. The CDR3 runs 14 residues. Germline CDR1 reads MDHEN; CDR2 reads SYDVKM. This chain's CDR3 is CASSLVSGNYGYTF. CDR3 nucleotide sequence: TGTGCCAGCAGTTTAGTCTCAGGGAACTATGGCTACACCTTC.

The V call is TRBV5-1, the J call TRBJ2-3, with a weak D call TRBD1 (6 bases). The CDR3 extends over 13 amino acids. V dropped 6 bases and J dropped 1 base, with 9 bases sitting between them. Germline values: CDR1 SGHRS, CDR2 YFSETQ. CDR3 loop: CASTTGRTDTQYF. In DNA form, the CDR3 reads TGCGCCAGCACGACAGGTCGCACAGATACGCAGTATTTT.

The V and J genes are TRBV7-9 and TRBJ2-7; the match to TRBD1 covers 9 bases. The CDR3 spans 19 residues. V lost 1 base to trimming and J lost 5 bases; unmatched junction nucleotides: 18. Germline CDR1 SEHNR, CDR2 FQNEAQ (reference sequence). The CDR3 DNA reads TGTGCCAGCAGCTTAGTTCGCGGTCCGAACAGGGGGCGGCCCCACGAGCAGTACTTC. Its translation: CASSLVRGPNRGRPHEQYF.

J is TRBJ1-3 and V is TRBV5-6, with D unclear. The germline V and J ends were trimmed by 2 bases and 6 bases, with 6 bases remaining between them. There are 12 residues in the CDR3. Germline CDR1 SGHDT, CDR2 YYEEEE. CDR3 in DNA: TGTGCCAGCAGCTTTTCCAAAAACACCATATATTTT. Its translation: CASSFSKNTIYF.

The chain carries TRBV18 and TRBJ2-3, with D unresolved. The CDR3 loop spans 13 amino acids. Trimming pared 3 bases from V and 6 bases from J, leaving 10 bases between. In germline, CDR1 is KGHSH, CDR2 LQKENI. CDR3 sequence: CASSPRSLDTQYF. CDR3 in DNA: TGTGCCAGCTCACCTAGATCTCTGGATACGCAGTATTTT.

V usage is TRBV4-3 and J usage is TRBJ2-1; TRBD2 agrees at 11 bases. The CDR3 is 19 amino acids. V shed 1 base and J 7 bases; nucleotides not matched to a gene: 15. The germline gives CDR1 LGHNA, CDR2 YSLEER. CDR3 sequence (DNA): TGCGCCAGCAGCCAAGGAATCTGGCTAGCGGGGGGTATGGAAAATGAGCAGTTCTTC. It is translated as CASSQGIWLAGGMENEQFF.

The chain couples TRBV28 to TRBJ1-1, with D possibly TRBD1 on 6 matching bases. Germline V gene data show CDR1 as MDHEN and CDR2 as SYDVKM. This CDR3 has 13 residues. The V end lost 5 bases, the J end lost 4 bases, and 11 bases lay between the germline ends. CDR3 sequence: CASSTGRGTEAFF. CDR3 nucleotides: TGTGCCAGCAGTACAGGGCGTGGCACTGAAGCTTTCTTT.

V usage is TRBV5-1 and J usage is TRBJ2-3; TRBD1 aligns across 7 bases. In germline, CDR1 is SGHRS, CDR2 YFSETQ. The CDR3 runs to 16 residues. The V and J ends lost 4 bases and 0 bases, in that order; junction bases with no gene match: 8. CDR3 in amino acids: CASSVVGQTSTDTQYF. The CDR3 DNA reads TGCGCCAGCAGCGTGGTGGGACAGACTAGCACAGATACGCAGTATTTT.

This chain links TRBV4-3 with TRBJ2-1; D ambiguous. V was shortened by 0 bases and J by 0 bases, with 9 bases between the two germline ends. The CDR3 spans 16 residues. Germline CDR1 LGHNA, CDR2 YSLEER. CDR3 amino acids: CASSQELVDSYNEQFF. The CDR3 bases are TGCGCCAGCAGCCAAGAACTGGTAGACTCCTACAATGAGCAGTTCTTC.

This rearrangement joins TRBV11-2 to TRBJ2-7; 8 nucleotides align to TRBD1. The CDR3 consists of 14 residues. V gave up 4 bases and J gave up 3 bases; unmatched junction bases: 5. Looked up from germline, CDR1 is SGHAT and CDR2 is FQNNGV. The CDR3 spells CASSSGTGLYEQYF. In DNA form, the CDR3 reads TGTGCCAGCAGCTCCGGGACAGGCCTCTACGAGCAGTACTTC.

This chain joins TRBV5-1 and TRBJ1-2; no clear D. Germline V lookup: CDR1 SGHRS, CDR2 YFSETQ. The V and J ends lost 0 bases and 7 bases respectively, with 13 bases between them. This CDR3 region has 14 residues. The CDR3 loop reads CASSLEGRAIGYTF. The CDR3 region has the DNA TGCGCCAGCAGCTTGGAAGGGAGGGCCATTGGCTACACCTTC.

The chain combines TRBV6-5 with TRBJ2-7, with D unclear. The CDR3 length is 14 residues. Germline V lookup: CDR1 MNHEY, CDR2 SVGAGI. Trimming took off 2 bases at V and 2 bases at J, with 10 bases between the two ends. In nucleotides, the CDR3 is TGTGCCAGCAGTTACGGGCCGAGCACCTACGAGCAGTACTTC. Its protein product is CASSYGPSTYEQYF.

The gene calls are TRBV6-2 or TRBV6-3 and TRBJ2-2; D remains unclear. This CDR3 is 14 amino acids long. V was cut by 4 bases and J by 2 bases, with 8 bases left in between. Germline V lookup: CDR1 MNHEY, CDR2 SVGEGT. The CDR3 DNA reads TGTGCCAGCAGTTTACTGGTAAACACCGGGGAGCTGTTTTTT. Translation: CASSLLVNTGELFF.

The chain uses TRBV18 and TRBJ1-1; D uncertain. The length of the CDR3 is 13 residues. The germline V gene has CDR1 KGHSH and CDR2 LQKENI. V shed 3 bases and J shed 3 bases, with 8 bases lying between them. CDR3 sequence reads: CASSPMRDTEAFF. Written as DNA, the CDR3 is TGTGCCAGCTCACCGATGAGGGACACTGAAGCTTTCTTT.

V and J are TRBV7-9 and TRBJ2-5; tentatively, D is TRBD2 (5 bases). The CDR3 is 13 amino acids. Trimming removed 1 base from V and 4 bases from J, with 7 bases in between. Germline CDR1 reads SEHNR; CDR2 reads FQNEAQ (reference sequence). For the CDR3, the DNA is TGTGCCAGCAGCTTAGGTCTAGCAGAGACCCAGTACTTC. Encoded protein: CASSLGLAETQYF. The full variable domain, rest sourced from reference TRBV7-9 and TRBJ2-5, is DTGVSQNPRHKITKRGQNVTFRCDPISEHNRLYWYRQTLGQGPEFLTYFQNEAQLEKSRLLSDRFSAERPKGSFSTLEIQRTEQGDSAMYLCASSLGLAETQYFGPGTRLLVL.

The V and J genes are TRBV19 and TRBJ1-4, with 11 bases that match TRBD1. CDR1 and CDR2 (germline): LNHDA, SQIVND (reference sequence). Losses at the gene ends were 6 bases for V and 0 bases for J; bases not matched to a gene: 9. The CDR3 is made up of 18 amino acids. The CDR3 DNA reads as TGTGCCAGTAGCATACGGACAGGGGGCTATACAACTAATGAAAAACTGTTTTTT. Amino acid sequence: CASSIRTGGYTTNEKLFF.

This rearrangement joins TRBV7-2 to TRBJ2-5, with 10 positions matching TRBD2. CDR1 is SGHTA and CDR2 is FQGNSA in the germline V gene. Unmatched junction bases numbered 5, after V lost 5 bases and J lost 5 bases. CDR3 length: 14 amino acids. The CDR3 here is CASSPAGGRETQYF. CDR3 in DNA: TGTGCCAGCAGCCCAGCGGGGGGGAGGGAGACCCAGTACTTC.

J is TRBJ1-1 and V is TRBV5-1, with D perhaps TRBD1 (6 bases). CDR1 and CDR2 from the germline V gene are SGHRS and YFSETQ. The CDR3 contains 14 residues. Trimming removed 4 bases at V and 5 bases at J, with 15 bases between. As DNA, the CDR3 is TGCGCCAGCAGCCTTGAACAGGGCTGGACTGAAGCTTTCTTT. Its protein product is CASSLEQGWTEAFF.

The chain is built from TRBV24-1 and TRBJ2-3, with a weak D call TRBD2 (7 bases). V gave up 5 bases and J gave up 11 bases, with 19 bases separating them. The germline V gene has CDR1 KGHDR and CDR2 SFDVKD. The CDR3 totals 14 residues. CDR3 DNA: TGTGCCACCAGTGGCGGGGGCCCTCCTCGAGAGCAGTATTTT. Its translation is CATSGGGPPREQYF.

This clone has just a few counts. This chain uses TRBV7-9 with TRBJ2-7; D is possibly TRBD2 (5 bases). The V and J ends lost 10 bases and 3 bases respectively, with 16 bases between them. CDR3 length: 13 amino acids. Per germline, CDR1 SEHNR and CDR2 FQNEAQ (reference sequence). The CDR3 region has the DNA TGTGCCACCTACGACGGGGTAAGCTACGAGCAGTACTTC. Translating it yields CATYDGVSYEQYF.

The rearrangement uses TRBV5-6 and TRBJ2-7; D possibly corresponds to TRBD1 (7 bases). Trimming cost V 7 bases and J 0 bases, with 17 bases left between them. The CDR3 runs to 15 residues. Germline V gene lookup returns CDR1 SGHDT and CDR2 YYEEEE. The CDR3: CASREEGAPSYEQYF. In DNA form, the CDR3 reads TGTGCCAGCCGCGAGGAGGGGGCTCCCTCCTACGAGCAGTACTTC.

The J gene is TRBJ1-6, the V gene TRBV7-2; a possible D gene is TRBD1 (6 bases). The V end lost 5 bases, the J end lost 7 bases, and 21 bases lay between the germline ends. Germline V gene data show CDR1 as SGHTA and CDR2 as FQGNSA. The CDR3 extends over 17 amino acids. The CDR3: CASSQGYGGGQNSPLHF. CDR3 nucleotides: TGTGCCAGCAGCCAAGGTTATGGGGGGGGCCAAAATTCACCCCTCCACTTT.

This sequence joins TRBV27 and TRBJ2-1; 11 bases agree with TRBD2. The V gene's germline CDR1 is MNHEY and CDR2 SMNVEV (reference sequence). With 7 bases clipped from V and 8 bases from J, the junction kept 13 bases outside the gene matches. The CDR3 contains 16 residues. The CDR3 DNA reads TGTGCCAGCAATCCCTATAGCGGGGGGGCCCGCGATGAGCAGTTCTTC. Translating gives CASNPYSGGARDEQFF.